One sample yielded the 25 T cell receptor beta chains listed below, sequenced in a study of CD8 T cells in Susac syndrome. Random hexamers primed reverse transcription of about 0.45 to 1 ug RNA. A single record per CDR3 protein comes from TCRdb applying MiXCR to the immunoSEQ multiplex PCR reads. The sample has hundreds of thousands of distinct CDR3 sequences, roughly 85% seen once. The specimen sequenced was CD8+ T cells from PBMCs. The receptors shown here come from a human donor with multiple sclerosis.

V and J are TRBV24-1 and TRBJ2-7; D is ambiguous. Trimming stripped 4 bases from V and 3 bases from J, with 15 bases between. CDR3 length: 15 amino acids. CDR1 and CDR2 from the germline V gene are KGHDR and SFDVKD. The chain's CDR3 is CATSEPSRPLYEQYF. CDR3 bases: TGTGCCACCAGTGAGCCGTCCCGACCACTCTACGAGCAGTACTTC.

This rearrangement joins TRBV2 to TRBJ2-7; D gene unclear. CDR3 length: 14 residues. The V end lost 7 bases, the J end lost 4 bases, and 17 bases lay between the germline ends. Per the germline V gene, CDR1 is SNHLY and CDR2 is FYNNEI. The CDR3 nucleotides read TGTGCCAGCACCCCCCTCTGGGTTCAGTACGAGCAGTACTTC. It encodes CASTPLWVQYEQYF. Supplemented by reference TRBV2 and TRBJ2-7, the full variable domain reads EPEVTQTPSHQVTQMGQEVILRCVPISNHLYFYWYRQILGQKVEFLVSFYNNEISEKSEIFDDQFSVERPDGSNFTLKIRSTKLEDSAMYFCASTPLWVQYEQYFGPGTRLTVT.

The CDR3 DNA reads as TGTGCCACCAGCAGAGGTTGGGGGCAGAGTGGCTACACCTTC. Amino acid sequence: CATSRGWGQSGYTF. The chain employs TRBV15 and TRBJ1-2; D possibly corresponds to TRBD1 (6 bases). The CDR3 runs 14 residues. V was shortened by 1 base and J by 7 bases, with 13 bases between the two germline ends. The germline CDR1 and CDR2 sequences are LNHNV and YYDKDF (reference sequence).

The chain links TRBV28 to TRBJ1-5; D ambiguous. The CDR3 runs to 16 residues. The V end was cut by 3 bases, the J end by 0 bases, with 12 bases between. CDR1 and CDR2 (germline): MDHEN, SYDVKM. In DNA, the CDR3 is TGTGCCAGCAGTTTTATCATGGCGGATAGCAATCAGCCCCAGCATTTT. Its translation: CASSFIMADSNQPQHF.

This chain's CDR3 is CASSLINRGTEAFF. The CDR3 nucleotides are TGTGCCAGCAGCTTAATAAACAGGGGCACTGAAGCTTTCTTT. This rearrangement joins TRBV5-6 to TRBJ1-1; TRBD1 matches at 7 bases. J was trimmed by 4 bases and V by 2 bases; bases with no gene match: 5. The CDR3 totals 14 residues. Germline CDR1 reads SGHDT; CDR2 reads YYEEEE.

The genes are TRBV6-1 and TRBJ1-3; D remains unclear. The CDR3 is 16 amino acids. The V gene's germline CDR1 is MNHNS and CDR2 SASEGT. Between the trimmed V and J ends, which lost 6 bases and 2 bases, there was a span of 17 bases. Here the CDR3 DNA reads TGTGCCAGCAGACCCGGGCCCTCAGCCCCTGGAAACACCATATATTTT. This gives the protein CASRPGPSAPGNTIYF.

This clonotype showed up just a few times. The genes are TRBV5-1 and TRBJ2-7, with D possibly being TRBD1 or TRBD2 (5 bases each). From germline, CDR1 is SGHRS and CDR2 YFSETQ. Trimming took 0 bases from V and 0 from J, leaving 16 bases between them. This CDR3 region has 17 residues. CDR3 region: CASSLASGPGSSYEQYF. CDR3 nucleotides: TGCGCCAGCAGCTTGGCTTCCGGCCCAGGGAGCTCCTACGAGCAGTACTTC.

CDR3 sequence: CASSPQQGFRGYTF. The CDR3 bases are TGTGCCAGCAGCCCTCAACAGGGCTTTCGTGGCTACACCTTC. The chain carries TRBV5-4 and TRBJ1-2; possibly TRBD1 for D (6 bases). This CDR3 is 14 amino acids long. Trimming left V 4 bases short and J 7 bases short, with 17 bases between. Germline assignment: CDR1 SGHNT and CDR2 YYREEE (reference sequence).

V usage is TRBV29-1 and J usage is TRBJ1-2; 7 bases are a match to TRBD1. J lost 3 bases, V lost 7 bases, and 8 bases had no gene match. CDR1 is SQVTM and CDR2 is ANQGSEA in the germline V gene. The CDR3 is 13 amino acids. The CDR3 protein is CSAYRGGDYGYTF. CDR3 in DNA: TGCAGCGCCTACAGGGGAGGGGACTATGGCTACACCTTC.

This rearrangement joins TRBV29-1 to TRBJ2-7; D gene uncertain. The CDR3 runs to 12 residues. In germline, CDR1 is SQVTM, CDR2 ANQGSEA. Deletions cut 5 bases from V and 2 bases from J, with 10 bases between. The CDR3 DNA sequence: TGCAGCGTTCTTGGCGCAGCCTACGAGCAGTACTTC. It yields the protein CSVLGAAYEQYF.

Here the CDR3 reads CASSLTGTLIGEQYF. DNA of the CDR3: TGTGCCAGCAGCTTAACCGGGACGCTAATAGGCGAGCAGTACTTC. The J gene is TRBJ2-7, the V gene TRBV7-9; the D call may be TRBD1 or TRBD2 (5 bases each). CDR1 is SEHNR, CDR2 FQNEAQ, per germline (reference sequence). Trimming left V 2 bases short and J 6 bases short, with 17 bases between. The CDR3 runs to 15 residues.

The chain links TRBV6-4 to TRBJ1-5; D might be TRBD1 (6 bases). The CDR3 loop spans 18 amino acids. The germline gives CDR1 MRHNA, CDR2 SNTAGT. V lost 5 bases, J lost 0 bases, and 20 bases lay in between. CDR3 sequence reads: CASSYPTGGPYSNQPQHF. The CDR3, as DNA: TGTGCCAGCAGTTATCCGACAGGAGGCCCTTATAGCAATCAGCCCCAGCATTTT.

The rearrangement links TRBV27 to TRBJ2-7, with D tentatively TRBD2 (7 bases). The germline CDR1 and CDR2 sequences are MNHEY and SMNVEV (reference sequence). The V gene lost 8 bases and the J gene lost 0 bases, with 20 bases spanning the gap. CDR3 length: 16 residues. The CDR3 region is CASGPRGPDSSYEQYF. The DNA of the CDR3 is TGTGCCAGCGGTCCGCGGGGGCCTGATAGCTCCTACGAGCAGTACTTC.

CDR3: CSARDLGLAGFEQYF. The CDR3 DNA follows: TGCAGTGCTAGAGATCTCGGACTAGCGGGTTTCGAGCAGTACTTC. The chain uses TRBV20-1 and TRBJ2-7, with 11 bases identical to TRBD2. The CDR3 totals 15 residues. Germline CDR1 and CDR2: DFQATT and SNEGSKA (reference sequence). Germline trimming cut 0 bases from V and 6 bases from J; bases unmatched to any gene: 7.

The chain carries TRBV27 and TRBJ1-5; D not certain. Trimming took 3 bases from V and 3 from J, leaving 6 bases between them. Germline loops: CDR1 MNHEY, CDR2 SMNVEV (reference sequence). CDR3 length: 13 residues. CDR3 sequence reads: CASSFEFNQPQHF. Here the CDR3 DNA reads TGTGCCAGCAGTTTTGAATTCAATCAGCCCCAGCATTTT.

This chain joins TRBV27 and TRBJ1-6, with a weak D call TRBD1 (5 bases). Trimming took 5 bases from V and 9 from J, leaving 14 bases between them. The CDR3 has 14 amino acids. CDR1 is MNHEY, CDR2 SMNVEV, per germline (reference sequence). The CDR3: CASSTGTPISPLHF. The CDR3 DNA is TGTGCCAGCAGTACCGGGACTCCGATTTCACCCCTCCACTTT.

V usage is TRBV5-6 and J usage is TRBJ2-7; D perhaps matches TRBD1 (6 bases). The CDR3 sequence is 14 residues long. The germline V gene encodes CDR1 SGHDT and CDR2 YYEEEE. With 1 base removed from V and 4 bases from J, the gap between germline ends came to 12 bases. In nucleotides, the CDR3 is TGTGCCAGCAGCTTGCCTTACAGGGCTTACGAGCAGTACTTC. Translation gives CASSLPYRAYEQYF.

This sequence joins TRBV9 and TRBJ2-3; D may be TRBD1 (7 bases). Per the germline V gene, CDR1 is SGDLS and CDR2 is YYNGEE. This CDR3 has 15 residues. V lost 4 bases and J lost 2, with 14 bases in between. The CDR3 coding sequence is TGTGCCAGCAGCCCCAGGGGGGCCGACACAGATACGCAGTATTTT. Amino acids: CASSPRGADTDTQYF.

The rearrangement joins TRBV12-3 or TRBV12-4 to TRBJ1-1; D is possibly TRBD1 (6 bases). The CDR3 extends over 13 amino acids. V was pared by 0 bases and J by 8 bases, with 10 bases between. CDR3 region: CASSLAEDREAFF. DNA for the CDR3: TGTGCCAGCAGTTTAGCCGAGGACAGAGAAGCTTTCTTT.

The CDR3 sequence: CASSGDEQFF. For the CDR3, the DNA is TGTGCCAGCAGTGGGGATGAGCAGTTCTTC. This rearrangement joins TRBV25-1 to TRBJ2-1; D is unclear. The CDR3 contains 10 residues. Trimming took off 4 bases at V and 8 bases at J, with 3 bases between the two ends. Per germline, CDR1 MGHDK and CDR2 SYGVNS. The variable domain in full, completed from reference TRBV25-1 and TRBJ2-1, reads EADIYQTPRYLVIGTGKKITLECSQTMGHDKMYWYQQDPGMELHLIHYSYGVNSTEKGDLSSESTVSRIRTEHFPLTLESARPSHTSQYLCASSGDEQFFGPGTRLTVL.

The chain employs TRBV7-6 and TRBJ1-2, with D unresolved. The CDR3 is 11 residues long. In germline, CDR1 is SGHVS, CDR2 FNYEAQ. The V end lost 10 bases, the J end lost 4 bases, and 10 bases lay between the germline ends. The CDR3 spells CAIQDGYGYTF. The CDR3 DNA reads as TGTGCCATCCAGGACGGCTATGGCTACACCTTC.

The chain joins TRBV2 to TRBJ1-5; the D gene is possibly TRBD1 (6 bases). CDR1 and CDR2 from the germline V gene are SNHLY and FYNNEI. V shed 3 bases and J shed 0 bases, with 15 bases lying between them. The CDR3 spans 17 residues. The CDR3 loop is CASSDGGGSYSNQPQHF. In DNA, the CDR3 is TGTGCCAGCAGTGACGGGGGCGGTTCATATAGCAATCAGCCCCAGCATTTT.

The genes are TRBV7-2 and TRBJ1-1; D may be TRBD1 (6 bases). This CDR3 spans 15 amino acids. Germline V gene sequence: CDR1 SGHTA, CDR2 FQGNSA. The V and J ends lost 5 bases and 11 bases respectively, with 24 bases between them. As DNA, the CDR3 is TGTGCCAGCAGCCACGATTCAGGGACGTCAAGGGGGGCTTTCTTT. This encodes CASSHDSGTSRGAFF.

This clonotype came up once. The chain recombines TRBV6-4 with TRBJ2-3; TRBD2 agrees at 13 bases. Per the germline V gene, CDR1 is MRHNA and CDR2 is SNTAGT. This CDR3 has 15 residues. V lost 6 bases, J lost 6 bases, and 6 bases stayed unmatched. As DNA, the CDR3 is TGTGCCAGCAGCGGGACTAGCGGGGCCTTGGATACGCAGTATTTT. This sequence encodes CASSGTSGALDTQYF.

The chain employs TRBV5-1 and TRBJ1-1, with 8 bases lining up with TRBD1. Looked up from germline, CDR1 is SGHRS and CDR2 is YFSETQ. The CDR3 runs to 15 residues. V shed 0 bases, J shed 4 bases, and the junction held 5 bases outside the gene matches. CDR3: CASSLAQGATTEAFF. CDR3 in DNA: TGCGCCAGCAGCTTGGCCCAGGGGGCGACCACTGAAGCTTTCTTT.